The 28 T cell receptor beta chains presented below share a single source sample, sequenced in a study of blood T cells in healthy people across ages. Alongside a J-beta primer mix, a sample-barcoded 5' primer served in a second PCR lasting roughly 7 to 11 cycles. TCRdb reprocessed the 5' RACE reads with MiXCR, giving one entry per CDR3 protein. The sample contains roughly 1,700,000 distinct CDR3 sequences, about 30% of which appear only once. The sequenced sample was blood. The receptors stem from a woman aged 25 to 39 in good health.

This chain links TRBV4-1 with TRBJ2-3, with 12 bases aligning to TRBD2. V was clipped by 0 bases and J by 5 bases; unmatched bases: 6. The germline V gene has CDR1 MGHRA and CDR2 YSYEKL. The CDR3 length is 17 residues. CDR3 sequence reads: CASSQDKGLAGKDTQYF. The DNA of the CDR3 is TGCGCCAGCAGCCAAGATAAGGGACTAGCGGGCAAAGATACGCAGTATTTT.

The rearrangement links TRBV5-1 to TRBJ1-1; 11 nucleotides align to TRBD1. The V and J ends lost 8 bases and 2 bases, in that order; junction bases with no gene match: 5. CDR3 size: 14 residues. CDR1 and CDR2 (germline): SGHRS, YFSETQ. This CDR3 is CASGTGGENTEAFF. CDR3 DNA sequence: TGCGCCAGTGGGACAGGGGGGGAAAACACTGAAGCTTTCTTT.

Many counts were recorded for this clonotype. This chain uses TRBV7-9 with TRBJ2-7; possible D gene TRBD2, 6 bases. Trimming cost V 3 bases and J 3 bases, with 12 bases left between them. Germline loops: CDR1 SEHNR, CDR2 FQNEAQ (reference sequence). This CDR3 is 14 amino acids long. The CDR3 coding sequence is TGTGCCAGCAGCTTGAGCGGGCGAGGCTACGAGCAGTACTTC. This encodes CASSLSGRGYEQYF.

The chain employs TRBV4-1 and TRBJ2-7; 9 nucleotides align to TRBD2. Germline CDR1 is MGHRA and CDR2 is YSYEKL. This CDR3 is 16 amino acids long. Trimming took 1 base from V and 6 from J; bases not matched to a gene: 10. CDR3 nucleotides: TGCGCCAGCAGCCAAGCTCGCGGCGGGGGGGCTGGCGAGCAGTACTTC. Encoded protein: CASSQARGGGAGEQYF.

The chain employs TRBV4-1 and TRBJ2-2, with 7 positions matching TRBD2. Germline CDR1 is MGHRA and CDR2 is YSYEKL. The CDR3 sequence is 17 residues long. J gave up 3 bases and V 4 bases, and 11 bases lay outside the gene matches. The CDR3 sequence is CASSPIGRTFDTGELFF. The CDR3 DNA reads TGCGCCAGCAGCCCGATCGGGAGGACCTTCGACACCGGGGAGCTGTTTTTT.

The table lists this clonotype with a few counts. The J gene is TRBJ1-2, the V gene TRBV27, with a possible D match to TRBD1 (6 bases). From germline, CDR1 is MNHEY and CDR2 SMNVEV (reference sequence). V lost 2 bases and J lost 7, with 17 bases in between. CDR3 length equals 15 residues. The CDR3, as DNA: TGTGCCAGCAGTTTAAGGGGCGACAACAGGGTTGGCTACACCTTC. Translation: CASSLRGDNRVGYTF.

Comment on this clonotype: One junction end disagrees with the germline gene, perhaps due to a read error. CDR3 sequence reads: CASSPPGGSYNSALHF. The CDR3 bases are TGTGCCAGCAGCCCCCCAGGAGGCTCCTATAATTCAGCCCTCCACTTT. J is TRBJ1-6 and V is TRBV3-1; D call uncertain. The CDR3 contains 16 residues. Germline assignment: CDR1 LGHDT and CDR2 YNNKEL (reference sequence).

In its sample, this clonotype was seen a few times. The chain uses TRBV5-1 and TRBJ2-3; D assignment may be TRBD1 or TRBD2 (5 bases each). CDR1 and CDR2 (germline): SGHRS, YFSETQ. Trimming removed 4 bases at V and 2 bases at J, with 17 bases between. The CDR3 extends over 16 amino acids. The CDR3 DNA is TGCGCCAGCAGCCCAAATGGGGCCGGGAACACAGATACGCAGTATTTT. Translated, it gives CASSPNGAGNTDTQYF.

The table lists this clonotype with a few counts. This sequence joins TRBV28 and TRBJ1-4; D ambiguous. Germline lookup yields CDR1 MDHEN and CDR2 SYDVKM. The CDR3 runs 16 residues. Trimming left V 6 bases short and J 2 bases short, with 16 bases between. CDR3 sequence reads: CASSPRTWATNEKLFF. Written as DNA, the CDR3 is TGTGCCAGCAGCCCCAGAACCTGGGCGACTAATGAAAAACTGTTTTTT.

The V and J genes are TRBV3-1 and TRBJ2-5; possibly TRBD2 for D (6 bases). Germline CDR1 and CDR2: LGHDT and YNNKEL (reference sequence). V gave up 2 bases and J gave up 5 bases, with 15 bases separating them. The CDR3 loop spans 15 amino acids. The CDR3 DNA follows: TGTGCCAGCAGCCAAAATGGGAGGATACAGGAGACCCAGTACTTC. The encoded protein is CASSQNGRIQETQYF.

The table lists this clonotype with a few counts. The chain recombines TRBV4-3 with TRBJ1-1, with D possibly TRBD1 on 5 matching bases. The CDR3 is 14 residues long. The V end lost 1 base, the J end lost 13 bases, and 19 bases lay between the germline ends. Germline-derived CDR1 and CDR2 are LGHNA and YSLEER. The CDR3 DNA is TGCGCCAGCAGCCAAGTGGAAAAGGGGCGAAAGGTTTTCTTT. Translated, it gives CASSQVEKGRKVFF.

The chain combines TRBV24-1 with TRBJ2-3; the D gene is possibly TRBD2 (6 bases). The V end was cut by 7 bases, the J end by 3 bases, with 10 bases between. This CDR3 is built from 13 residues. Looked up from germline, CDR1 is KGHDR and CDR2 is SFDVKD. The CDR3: CATSRETTDTQYF. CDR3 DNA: TGTGCCACCAGCCGGGAGACAACAGATACGCAGTATTTT.

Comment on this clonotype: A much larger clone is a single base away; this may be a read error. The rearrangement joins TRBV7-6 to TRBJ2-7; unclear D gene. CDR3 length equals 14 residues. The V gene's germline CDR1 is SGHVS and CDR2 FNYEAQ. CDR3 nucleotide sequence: TGTGCCAGCAGTTCGGAGCTTAGCTCCTACGAGCAGGACTTC. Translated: CASSSELSSYEQDF.

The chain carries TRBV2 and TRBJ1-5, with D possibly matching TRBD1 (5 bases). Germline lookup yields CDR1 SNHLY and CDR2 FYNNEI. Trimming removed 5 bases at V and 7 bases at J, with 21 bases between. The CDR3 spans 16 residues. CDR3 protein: CASSPMSGGDRQPQHF. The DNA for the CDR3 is TGTGCCAGCAGTCCTATGAGTGGGGGGGATAGACAGCCCCAGCATTTT.

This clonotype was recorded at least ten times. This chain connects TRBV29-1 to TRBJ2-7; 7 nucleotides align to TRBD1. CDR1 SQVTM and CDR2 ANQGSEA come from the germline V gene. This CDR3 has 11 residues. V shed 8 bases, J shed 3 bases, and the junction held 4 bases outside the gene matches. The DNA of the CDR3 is TGCAGCTACGGACAGGACTACGAGCAGTACTTC. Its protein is CSYGQDYEQYF.

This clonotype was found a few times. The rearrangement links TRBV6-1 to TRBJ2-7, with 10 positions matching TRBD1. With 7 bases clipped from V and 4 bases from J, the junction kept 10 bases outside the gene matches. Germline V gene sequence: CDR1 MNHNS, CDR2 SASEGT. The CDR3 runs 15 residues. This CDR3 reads CASILLPGQGYEQYF. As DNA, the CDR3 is TGTGCCAGCATTCTTCTCCCGGGACAGGGGTACGAGCAGTACTTC.

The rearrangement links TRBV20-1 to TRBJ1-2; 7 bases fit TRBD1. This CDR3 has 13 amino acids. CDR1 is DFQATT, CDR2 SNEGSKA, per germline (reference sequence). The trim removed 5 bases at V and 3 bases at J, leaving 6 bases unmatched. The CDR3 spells CSAVQGIDYGYTF. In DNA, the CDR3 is TGCAGTGCTGTACAGGGGATTGACTATGGCTACACCTTC.

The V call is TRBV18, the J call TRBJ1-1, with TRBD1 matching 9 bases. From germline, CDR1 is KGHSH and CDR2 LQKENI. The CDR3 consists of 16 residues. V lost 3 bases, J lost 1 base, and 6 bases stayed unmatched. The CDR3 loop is CASSPLQGAGNTEAFF. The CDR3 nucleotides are TGTGCCAGCTCACCCTTACAGGGGGCGGGGAACACTGAAGCTTTCTTT.

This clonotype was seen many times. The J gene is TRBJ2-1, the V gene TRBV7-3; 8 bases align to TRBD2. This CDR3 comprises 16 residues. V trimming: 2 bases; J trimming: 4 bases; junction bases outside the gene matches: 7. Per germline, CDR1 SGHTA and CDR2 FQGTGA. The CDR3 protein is CASSLWGSGEYNEQFF. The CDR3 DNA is TGTGCCAGCAGCTTATGGGGTAGCGGGGAATACAATGAGCAGTTCTTC. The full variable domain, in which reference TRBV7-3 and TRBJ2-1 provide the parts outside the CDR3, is GAGVSQTPSNKVTEKGKYVELRCDPISGHTALYWYRQSLGQGPEFLIYFQGTGAADDSGLPNDRFFAVRPEGSVSTLKIQRTERGDSAVYLCASSLWGSGEYNEQFFGPGTRLTVL.

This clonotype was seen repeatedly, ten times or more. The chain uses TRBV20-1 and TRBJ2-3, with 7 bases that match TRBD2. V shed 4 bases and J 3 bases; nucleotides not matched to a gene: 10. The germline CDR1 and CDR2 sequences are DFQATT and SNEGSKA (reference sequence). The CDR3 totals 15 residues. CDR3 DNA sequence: TGCAGTGCTACGGTACCCTGGGAGGGGACAGATACGCAGTATTTT. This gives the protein CSATVPWEGTDTQYF.

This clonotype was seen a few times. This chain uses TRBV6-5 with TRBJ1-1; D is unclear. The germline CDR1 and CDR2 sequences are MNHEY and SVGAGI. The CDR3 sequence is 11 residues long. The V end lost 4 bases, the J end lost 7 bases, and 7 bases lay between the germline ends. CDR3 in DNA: TGTGCCAGCAGTTCTCAGGATGAAGCTTTCTTT. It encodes CASSSQDEAFF.

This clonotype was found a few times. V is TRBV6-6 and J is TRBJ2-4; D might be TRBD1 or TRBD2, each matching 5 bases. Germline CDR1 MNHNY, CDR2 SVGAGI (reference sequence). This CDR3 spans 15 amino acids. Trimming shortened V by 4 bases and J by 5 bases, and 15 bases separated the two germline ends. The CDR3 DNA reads TGTGCCAGCAGTTGGGGACGGATTGAGGAAAACATTCAGTACTTC. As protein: CASSWGRIEENIQYF.

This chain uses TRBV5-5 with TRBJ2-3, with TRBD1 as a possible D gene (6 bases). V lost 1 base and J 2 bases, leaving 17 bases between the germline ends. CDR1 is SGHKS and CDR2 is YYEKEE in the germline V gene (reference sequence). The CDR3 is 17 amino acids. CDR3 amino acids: CASSLRTDRASTDTQYF. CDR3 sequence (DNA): TGTGCCAGCAGCTTGAGGACAGACCGGGCCTCCACAGATACGCAGTATTTT.

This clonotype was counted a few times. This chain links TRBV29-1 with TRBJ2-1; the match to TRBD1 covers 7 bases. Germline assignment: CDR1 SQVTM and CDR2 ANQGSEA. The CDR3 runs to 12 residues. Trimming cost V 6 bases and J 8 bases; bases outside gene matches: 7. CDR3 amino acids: CSVGATGDEQFF. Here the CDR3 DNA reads TGCAGCGTGGGGGCCACAGGGGATGAGCAGTTCTTC.

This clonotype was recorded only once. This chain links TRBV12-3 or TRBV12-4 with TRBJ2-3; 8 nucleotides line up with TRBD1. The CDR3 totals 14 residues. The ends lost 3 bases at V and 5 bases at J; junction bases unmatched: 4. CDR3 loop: CASSFQGALDTQYF. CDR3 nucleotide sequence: TGTGCCAGCAGTTTTCAGGGGGCGTTAGATACGCAGTATTTT.

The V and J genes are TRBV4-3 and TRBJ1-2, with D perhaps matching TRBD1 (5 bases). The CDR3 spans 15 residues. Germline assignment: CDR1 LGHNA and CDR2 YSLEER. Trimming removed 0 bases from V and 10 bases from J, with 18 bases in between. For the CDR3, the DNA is TGCGCCAGCAGCCAAGAGAAGGGGAGCGTCGGGGCCTACACCTTC. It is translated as CASSQEKGSVGAYTF.

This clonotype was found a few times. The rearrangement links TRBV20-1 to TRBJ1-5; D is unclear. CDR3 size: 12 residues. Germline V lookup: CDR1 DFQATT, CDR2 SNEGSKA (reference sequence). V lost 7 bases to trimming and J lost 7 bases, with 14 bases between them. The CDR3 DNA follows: TGCAGTGGGATGTCGGCGAACCAGCCCCAGCATTTT. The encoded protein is CSGMSANQPQHF.

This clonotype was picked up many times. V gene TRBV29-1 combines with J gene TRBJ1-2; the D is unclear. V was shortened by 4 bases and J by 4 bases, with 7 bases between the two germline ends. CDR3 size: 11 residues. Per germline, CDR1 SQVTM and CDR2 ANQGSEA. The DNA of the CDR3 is TGCAGCGTTGCCGTTAGCTATGGCTACACCTTC. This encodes CSVAVSYGYTF.